The following is a T cell receptor (beta chain) sequence with its context. The data were taken from a study of cytomegalovirus exposure and HLA in healthy donors. The CDR3 contains 11 residues. Trimming stripped 6 bases from V and 8 bases from J, with 10 bases between. CDR1 and CDR2 (germline): MNHEY, SMNVEV (reference sequence). The primer mix had 60 Vbeta and 13 Jbeta primers. Sequenced by immunoSEQ multiplex PCR; TCRdb stores in-frame clones only, minus some. The top ten hold 3.5% to 5.5% of the sample, which has some 160,000 clones, roughly 80% seen once. The sequence derives from a woman aged 40 to 50 in good health and CMV-seropositive. The sequenced sample was PBMCs. The chain joins TRBV27 to TRBJ1-1; TRBD1 is a possible D gene (5 bases). In DNA, the CDR3 is TGTGCCAGCAGAAGACAGCTCGAAGCTTTCTTT. This translates into CASRRQLEAFF.